One sample yielded the 26 T cell receptor beta chains listed below, sequenced in a study of blood T cells in healthy people across ages. The use of a sample-barcoded 5' primer and a J-beta primer mix characterized a second PCR of about 6 to 12 cycles. In TCRdb, the 5' RACE reads were re-called with MiXCR into one record per CDR3 protein. Here the sample spans about 1.6 million distinct CDR3 sequences, about 31% being singletons. Source material: blood. These receptor sequences come from a woman under 40 in good health.

The genes are TRBV6-6 and TRBJ1-1, with TRBD1 matching 12 bases. Looked up from germline, CDR1 is MNHNY and CDR2 is SVGAGI (reference sequence). The CDR3 is 17 amino acids. V shed 6 bases and J 6 bases; nucleotides not matched to a gene: 14. CDR3 sequence reads: CASSYGTGGGPWAEAFF. The CDR3 DNA reads TGTGCCAGCAGCTATGGGACAGGGGGCGGTCCGTGGGCTGAAGCTTTCTTT.

The chain combines TRBV5-1 with TRBJ2-7, with 11 bases lining up with TRBD1. CDR3 length equals 14 residues. CDR1 is SGHRS and CDR2 is YFSETQ in the germline V gene. The J segment lost 5 bases and the V segment lost 5 bases, leaving 6 bases of the junction unmatched. This chain's CDR3 is CASRAGQGVDEQYF. CDR3 sequence (DNA): TGCGCCAGCAGAGCGGGACAGGGGGTAGACGAGCAGTACTTC.

This clonotype occurred many times. The V call is TRBV6-1, the J call TRBJ2-7, with a possible D match to TRBD2 (6 bases). This CDR3 comprises 14 residues. Germline V gives CDR1 MNHNS, CDR2 SASEGT. Trimming removed 7 bases from V and 1 base from J, with 14 bases in between. The CDR3 protein is CASNHGRHSYEQYF. DNA for the CDR3: TGTGCCAGCAATCACGGGAGACATTCCTACGAGCAGTACTTC.

The rearrangement links TRBV20-1 to TRBJ2-1; possibly TRBD2 for D (7 bases). The germline CDR1 and CDR2 sequences are DFQATT and SNEGSKA (reference sequence). Deletions cut 7 bases from V and 7 bases from J, with 20 bases between. The CDR3 contains 14 residues. The CDR3: CSVNRGAVGNEQFF. In nucleotides, the CDR3 is TGCAGTGTCAACCGGGGGGCGGTCGGTAATGAGCAGTTCTTC.

In its sample, this clonotype was seen many times. The CDR3 sequence is CASSPSSGYRVEQYF. The DNA of the CDR3 is TGTGCCAGCAGCCCCAGCTCAGGTTACCGGGTCGAGCAGTACTTC. This chain uses TRBV9 with TRBJ2-7; D remains ambiguous. This CDR3 is 15 amino acids long. Trimming cost V 4 bases and J 6 bases, with 20 bases left between them. CDR1 and CDR2 (germline): SGDLS, YYNGEE.

This clonotype was observed a handful of times. The V and J genes are TRBV28 and TRBJ2-3; a possible D gene is TRBD2 (5 bases). CDR1 and CDR2 (germline): MDHEN, SYDVKM. The CDR3 runs 16 residues. Trimming removed 1 base at V and 1 base at J, with 12 bases between. CDR3 DNA sequence: TGTGCCAGCAGTTTATTGTGGGAGAGCGGCACAGATACGCAGTATTTT. Protein product: CASSLLWESGTDTQYF.

This clonotype has just a few counts. The V gene is TRBV29-1, the J gene TRBJ2-5; TRBD1 aligns across 9 bases. Per germline, CDR1 SQVTM and CDR2 ANQGSEA. J lost 2 bases, V lost 4 bases, and 5 bases had no gene match. This CDR3 is 14 amino acids long. The CDR3 reads CSVGQGGGQETQYF. As DNA, the CDR3 is TGCAGCGTTGGACAGGGGGGAGGTCAAGAGACCCAGTACTTC.

The chain combines TRBV20-1 with TRBJ2-7; a weak D match, TRBD1 (5 bases). The ends were cut back, 1 base at V and 0 bases at J, with 13 bases in the middle. The CDR3 extends over 15 amino acids. From germline, CDR1 is DFQATT and CDR2 SNEGSKA (reference sequence). The CDR3 sequence is CSARGMRQSSYEQYF. The CDR3 DNA reads as TGCAGTGCTAGAGGTATGAGACAGAGCTCCTACGAGCAGTACTTC.

The rearrangement joins TRBV5-6 to TRBJ2-5, with 9 bases matching TRBD1. Germline V lookup: CDR1 SGHDT, CDR2 YYEEEE. After removal of 1 base from V and 2 bases from J, the junction contained 3 bases not matched to a gene. The CDR3 extends over 15 amino acids. The CDR3 DNA sequence: TGTGCCAGCAGCTTGACAGGGGGCATACAAGAGACCCAGTACTTC. The encoded protein is CASSLTGGIQETQYF.

The V gene is TRBV9, the J gene TRBJ2-6; weak D call: TRBD2 (5 bases). Trimming took off 0 bases at V and 4 bases at J, with 17 bases between the two ends. CDR3 size: 18 residues. Germline CDR1 reads SGDLS; CDR2 reads YYNGEE. CDR3 in amino acids: CASSVAAGIGLGANVLTF. CDR3 nucleotides: TGTGCCAGCAGCGTAGCTGCGGGTATAGGGCTCGGGGCCAACGTCCTGACTTTC.

The chain employs TRBV4-1 and TRBJ2-1, with 10 bases matching TRBD2. There are 16 residues in the CDR3. Germline V CDR1 and CDR2: MGHRA, YSYEKL. The J segment lost 7 bases and the V segment lost 1 base, leaving 7 bases of the junction unmatched. The CDR3 nucleotides are TGCGCCAGCAGCCAAGGGCTAGCGGGAGTTAAGAATGAGCAGTTCTTC. Protein: CASSQGLAGVKNEQFF.

This clonotype was observed once. The chain carries TRBV21-1 and TRBJ1-1; TRBD1 is the table's D call, not checked against the DNA. TRBV21-1 is a listed pseudogene. The CDR3 spans 15 residues. CDR3 nucleotides: TGTGCCAGGAGCGGCAGGGACACTATGAACACTGAAGCTTTCTTT. The encoded protein is CARSGRDTMNTEAFF.

This clonotype showed up just a few times. The chain carries TRBV11-2 and TRBJ2-7, with TRBD1 matching 7 bases. Germline V gene lookup returns CDR1 SGHAT and CDR2 FQNNGV. V shed 3 bases, J shed 0 bases, and the junction held 5 bases outside the gene matches. There are 15 residues in the CDR3. In nucleotides, the CDR3 is TGTGCCAGCAGCTTGGACAGGATTAGCTCCTACGAGCAGTACTTC. Amino acid sequence: CASSLDRISSYEQYF. The full variable domain, completed using reference TRBV11-2 and TRBJ2-7, is EAGVAQSPRYKIIEKRQSVAFWCNPISGHATLYWYQQILGQGPKLLIQFQNNGVVDDSQLPKDRFSAERLKGVDSTLKIQPAKLEDSAVYLCASSLDRISSYEQYFGPGTRLTVT.

This clonotype appeared once. This rearrangement joins TRBV24-1 to TRBJ1-2; 11 bases are a match to TRBD1. The germline gives CDR1 KGHDR, CDR2 SFDVKD. J lost 4 bases, V lost 4 bases, and 4 bases had no gene match. CDR3 length equals 15 residues. CDR3 coding DNA: TGTGCCACCAGTGACTGGACAGGGGGCGGCTATGGCTACACCTTC. This codes for CATSDWTGGGYGYTF.

The chain employs TRBV6-1 and TRBJ2-7; TRBD1 aligns across 8 bases. CDR3 length: 12 amino acids. V was clipped by 11 bases and J by 2 bases; unmatched bases: 5. Germline CDR1 is MNHNS and CDR2 is SASEGT. The CDR3 reads CAAQGQAYEQYF. The CDR3 DNA is TGTGCCGCCCAGGGACAGGCCTACGAGCAGTACTTC.

J is TRBJ2-1 and V is TRBV20-1; 9 bases agree with TRBD2. Trimming cost V 1 base and J 3 bases; bases outside gene matches: 4. CDR1 and CDR2 (germline): DFQATT, SNEGSKA (reference sequence). The CDR3 runs 15 residues. The CDR3 sequence is CSARVSGGRYNEQFF. The CDR3, as DNA: TGCAGTGCTAGAGTGAGCGGGGGGCGCTACAATGAGCAGTTCTTC.

The chain uses TRBV7-8 and TRBJ2-1; D gene unclear. Germline CDR1 and CDR2: SGHVS and FQNEAQ. V was clipped by 2 bases and J by 6 bases, with 14 bases between them. The CDR3 has 15 residues. The CDR3 reads CASSLTGPTLNEQFF. The CDR3 DNA is TGTGCCAGCAGCTTAACCGGGCCCACCCTCAATGAGCAGTTCTTC.

This clonotype was seen only a few times. The rearrangement links TRBV20-1 to TRBJ2-1, with D perhaps matching TRBD2 (6 bases). This CDR3 has 15 amino acids. Germline V gene lookup returns CDR1 DFQATT and CDR2 SNEGSKA (reference sequence). Trimming removed 0 bases from V and 5 bases from J, with 14 bases in between. The chain's CDR3 is CSARDTSRSDNEQFF. In DNA, the CDR3 is TGCAGTGCTAGAGATACTAGCAGGTCCGACAATGAGCAGTTCTTC.

Many counts were recorded for this clonotype. The chain couples TRBV25-1 to TRBJ1-6, with no clear D. This CDR3 has 13 residues. V was clipped by 7 bases and J by 6 bases, with 10 bases between them. Looked up from germline, CDR1 is MGHDK and CDR2 is SYGVNS. The chain's CDR3 is CASNGPGNSPLHF. CDR3 DNA: TGTGCCAGCAACGGACCGGGTAATTCACCCCTCCACTTT.

This clonotype was seen more than once but under ten times. The chain links TRBV10-3 to TRBJ2-3, with D perhaps TRBD2 (6 bases). Trimming removed 3 bases at V and 2 bases at J, with 9 bases between. Looked up from germline, CDR1 is ENHRY and CDR2 is SYGVKD. CDR3 length equals 14 residues. CDR3 coding DNA: TGTGCCATCAGTGATGCGGGGAACACAGATACGCAGTATTTT. This sequence encodes CAISDAGNTDTQYF.

The chain couples TRBV6-1 to TRBJ2-5; D may be TRBD1 (5 bases). The CDR3 covers 15 residues. CDR1 is MNHNS, CDR2 SASEGT, per germline. With 7 bases removed from V and 4 bases from J, the gap between germline ends came to 19 bases. The CDR3 DNA is TGTGCCAGCACCGAACCTGCCGACAGTATAGAGACCCAGTACTTC. As protein: CASTEPADSIETQYF.

Comments on this clonotype: With a much larger clone just one base away, this may be a read error. The chain couples TRBV4-1 to TRBJ2-7; 7 bases align to TRBD1. The V gene end was trimmed by 4 bases and the J gene end by 3 bases; junction bases not matched to a gene: 9. There are 15 residues in the CDR3. The germline V gene encodes CDR1 MGHRA and CDR2 YSYEKL. The CDR3 is CASSPRQGKFYEQYF. The CDR3 bases are TGCGCCAGCAGCCCTAGACAGGGAAAGTTCTACGAGCAGTACTTC.

This clonotype has a count of ten or more. The rearrangement joins TRBV5-6 to TRBJ2-1, with a tentative D call TRBD2 (6 bases). The germline V gene encodes CDR1 SGHDT and CDR2 YYEEEE. The CDR3 contains 15 residues. V was cut by 4 bases and J by 1 base, with 12 bases left in between. CDR3 bases: TGTGCCAGCAGCGGAGCGGGTGAGTCCTACAATGAGCAGTTCTTC. Protein sequence: CASSGAGESYNEQFF.

This sequence joins TRBV27 and TRBJ2-1, with a tentative D call TRBD2 (6 bases). Trimming shortened V by 8 bases and J by 5 bases, and 16 bases separated the two germline ends. This CDR3 has 14 residues. CDR1 MNHEY and CDR2 SMNVEV come from the germline V gene (reference sequence). CDR3 protein: CASGKSGLHNEQFF. The CDR3 DNA is TGTGCCAGCGGGAAATCGGGACTCCACAATGAGCAGTTCTTC.

The rearrangement uses TRBV4-1 and TRBJ2-1; D perhaps matches TRBD2 (5 bases). The CDR3 runs to 14 residues. CDR1 MGHRA and CDR2 YSYEKL come from the germline V gene. Deletions cut 4 bases from V and 5 bases from J, with 12 bases between. The DNA of the CDR3 is TGCGCCAGCAGCCTAACCCCGGGGAACAATGAGCAGTTCTTC. It yields the protein CASSLTPGNNEQFF.

This clonotype turned up a few times. The CDR3, as DNA: TGTGCCATCAGTGGGTTGGAGAGCTCCTACAAGCAGTACTTC. Translated: CAISGLESSYKQYF. This chain links TRBV10-3 with TRBJ2-4; D not certain. CDR3 size: 14 residues. The germline V gene has CDR1 ENHRY and CDR2 SYGVKD. V lost 4 bases to trimming and J lost 13 bases, with 20 bases between them.